A single sample gave rise to the 14 T cell receptor beta chains below, sequenced in a study of T cells in women clearing cervical HPV infection. TCRdb's copy holds only in-frame clones and misses some; the assay was immunoSEQ multiplex PCR. This listing includes around 22,000 clones. Material: blood buffy coat. The receptor set was obtained from a woman between 18 and 70 years old with a cervical HPV16 infection that either progressed to CIN3+ or cleared (not recorded which).

Regarding this clone: The read falls 3 residues short of the CDR3 end, and the missing part is taken from the germline J gene. The chain couples TRBV19 to TRBJ2-7; TRBD2 matches at 11 bases. CDR3 length equals 15 residues. J gave up 4 bases and V 5 bases, and 7 bases lay outside the gene matches. Germline V CDR1 and CDR2: LNHDA, SQIVND (reference sequence). The sequenced CDR3 bases are TGTGCCAGTAGTGGGCCTAGCGGGGGGAGATACGAG. This gives the protein CASSGPSGGRYE. The whole CDR3 protein is CASSGPSGGRYEQYF.

Notes on this clone: The observed sequence ends 3 residues before the CDR3 terminus, with the missing tail filled in from the germline J gene. V and J are TRBV5-1 and TRBJ1-1; 7 bases map to TRBD1. V was pared by 6 bases and J by 3 bases, with 8 bases of the junction left unmatched. The CDR3 length is 14 residues. CDR1 SGHRS and CDR2 YFSETQ come from the germline V gene. The CDR3 bases that were read are TGCGCCAGCACTATTACTACAGGGGACACTGAA. Translating gives CASTITTGDTE. The CDR3 in full is CASTITTGDTEAFF.

Notes on this clone: The CDR3 extends 3 residues past the end of the read, so its final part is completed from the germline J gene. The chain is built from TRBV5-1 and TRBJ1-2; D is uncertain. CDR1 and CDR2 from the germline V gene are SGHRS and YFSETQ. The CDR3 is 14 amino acids. V was shortened by 2 bases and J by 7 bases, with 15 bases between the two germline ends. The CDR3 spells CASSFPGPGVGYTF. Partial CDR3 DNA: TGCGCCAGCAGCTTCCCGGGCCCCGGGGTTGGC.

Note on this clone: At one of its ends the junction is not consistent with the germline gene, which may arise from a read error. Coverage ceases 3 residues before the CDR3 finishes, and the germline J gene fills in the end. This sample includes further DNA sequences coding for the same CDR3. V usage is TRBV19 and J usage is TRBJ1-1, with a possible D match to TRBD1 (6 bases). CDR3 size: 14 residues. Germline V gene sequence: CDR1 LNHDA, CDR2 SQIVND (reference sequence). CDR3 protein: CASSSRTVNTEAFF. Partial CDR3 DNA: TGTGCCAGTAGTAGCCGGACAGTGAACACTGAG.

With regard to this clone: One end of the junction does not line up with germline, which may come from a read error. Read coverage stops 3 residues before the CDR3 terminus; the germline J gene supplies the remainder. This chain connects TRBV2 to TRBJ2-3; 7 nucleotides agree with TRBD2. Germline assignment: CDR1 SNHLY and CDR2 FYNNEI. The CDR3 is made up of 15 amino acids. The DNA read from the CDR3 is TGTACCAGCAGCGGGGACTCTTGGAGTACAGATACG. As protein: CTSSGDSWSTDT. The full CDR3 sequence reads CTSSGDSWSTDTQYF.

As concerns this clone: From the germline J gene comes the end of the CDR3, since the read stops 3 residues before it. The rearrangement uses TRBV7-3 and TRBJ1-4; D remains unclear. The germline V gene has CDR1 SGHTA and CDR2 FQGTGA. The CDR3 consists of 13 residues. CDR3 protein: CASSYYRNSPLFF. The CDR3 DNA, read in part, is TGTGCCAGCAGTTATTACAGAAATTCACCA.

As for this clone: The CDR3 end falls 3 residues outside the read, so it is completed with the germline J gene. V and J are TRBV23-1 and TRBJ2-7; D might be TRBD1 (6 bases). TRBV23-1 is known as an ORF, though its function is uncertain. Trimming left V 0 bases short and J 0 bases short, with 9 bases between. The CDR3 sequence is 15 residues long. CDR3 DNA, as far as it was read: TGCGCCAGCAGTCAATCCCAGGGGAGCTCCTACGAG. Protein sequence: CASSQSQGSSYE. The entire CDR3 protein reads CASSQSQGSSYEQYF.

Details on this clone: Read coverage stops 3 residues before the CDR3 terminus; the germline J gene supplies the remainder. The chain is built from TRBV20-1 and TRBJ2-1, with TRBD2 identical over 13 bases. Unmatched junction bases numbered 12, after V lost 6 bases and J lost 4 bases. The CDR3 spans 17 residues. Germline CDR1 and CDR2: DFQATT and SNEGSKA (reference sequence). The CDR3 is CSARTSGGFLPYNEQFF. CDR3 bases read: TGCAGTGCCAGGACTAGCGGGGGATTCTTACCTTACAATGAG.

On this clone: The read ends 3 residues shy of where the CDR3 ends; the end is completed using the germline J gene. The chain recombines TRBV7-8 with TRBJ1-1, with a tentative D call TRBD1 (6 bases). This CDR3 has 12 residues. Trimming took off 8 bases at V and 4 bases at J, with 11 bases between the two ends. Per the germline V gene, CDR1 is SGHVS and CDR2 is FQNEAQ. This CDR3 is CASGYRATEAFF. Incomplete CDR3 DNA: TGTGCCAGCGGTTACAGGGCCACTGAA.

Concerning this clone: The read is 3 residues too short to cover the CDR3 end, so that end is filled in from the germline J gene. The rearrangement uses TRBV11-2 and TRBJ2-7; 8 bases are shared with TRBD2. V lost 3 bases to trimming and J lost 4 bases; unmatched junction nucleotides: 8. CDR1 and CDR2 (germline): SGHAT, FQNNGV. The CDR3 sequence is 15 residues long. CDR3 DNA (partial): TGTGCCAGCAGCTTGTCCGGGGGGGTGTCGTACGAG. Amino acids: CASSLSGGVSYE. The CDR3 reads in full as CASSLSGGVSYEQYF.

To note about this clone: The CDR3 goes on 3 residues after the read ends, and that part is filled in from the germline J gene. The chain employs TRBV10-3 and TRBJ2-5, with TRBD2 matching 16 bases. The CDR3 length is 17 residues. The germline CDR1 and CDR2 sequences are ENHRY and SYGVKD. V lost 4 bases and J lost 3; bases outside the gene matches: 5. CDR3 DNA (partial): TGTGCCATCAGTGTAACCGGGACTAGCGGGGGGGAAGAGACC. Its translation is CAISVTGTSGGEET. The CDR3 as a whole reads CAISVTGTSGGEETQYF.

A note on this clone: The read comes to an end 3 residues before the CDR3 does, leaving the germline J gene to fill in the end. This chain uses TRBV5-1 with TRBJ1-2; 8 bases align to TRBD1. Looked up from germline, CDR1 is SGHRS and CDR2 is YFSETQ. The V and J ends lost 4 bases and 1 base, in that order; junction bases with no gene match: 6. This CDR3 is 15 amino acids long. CDR3: CASSPGTGGNYGYTF. Incomplete CDR3 DNA: TGCGCCAGCAGCCCGGGGACAGGAGGTAACTATGGC. Combining the CDR3 with reference TRBV5-1 and TRBJ1-2 gives the whole variable domain KAGVTQTPRYLIKTRGQQVTLSCSPISGHRSVSWYQQTPGQGLQFLFEYFSETQRNKGNFPGRFSGRQFSNSRSEMNVSTLELGDSALYLCASSPGTGGNYGYTFGSGTRLTVV.

This chain's CDR3 is CASSGGLAGGGITDTQYF. The part of the CDR3 DNA that was read is TGTGCCAGCAGTGGTGGACTAGCGGGAGGTGGGATCACAGATACG. This sequence joins TRBV2 and TRBJ2-3; 14 nucleotides match TRBD2. The CDR3 is cut off 3 residues early in the read; its end comes from the germline J gene. Trimming cost V 4 bases and J 2 bases; bases outside gene matches: 8. CDR1 is SNHLY, CDR2 FYNNEI, per germline. This CDR3 has 18 residues.

Comments on this clone: The read ends 3 residues before the CDR3 terminus; that terminus is restored from the germline J gene. The rearrangement joins TRBV20-1 to TRBJ1-4; unclear D gene. Deletions cut 7 bases from V and 7 bases from J, with 16 bases between. CDR1 is DFQATT, CDR2 SNEGSKA, per germline (reference sequence). The CDR3 length is 13 residues. Partial CDR3 DNA: TGCAGTGTCCCGGGTTTAAGCGGTGAAAAA. This gives the protein CSVPGLSGEK. The full CDR3 reads CSVPGLSGEKLFF.